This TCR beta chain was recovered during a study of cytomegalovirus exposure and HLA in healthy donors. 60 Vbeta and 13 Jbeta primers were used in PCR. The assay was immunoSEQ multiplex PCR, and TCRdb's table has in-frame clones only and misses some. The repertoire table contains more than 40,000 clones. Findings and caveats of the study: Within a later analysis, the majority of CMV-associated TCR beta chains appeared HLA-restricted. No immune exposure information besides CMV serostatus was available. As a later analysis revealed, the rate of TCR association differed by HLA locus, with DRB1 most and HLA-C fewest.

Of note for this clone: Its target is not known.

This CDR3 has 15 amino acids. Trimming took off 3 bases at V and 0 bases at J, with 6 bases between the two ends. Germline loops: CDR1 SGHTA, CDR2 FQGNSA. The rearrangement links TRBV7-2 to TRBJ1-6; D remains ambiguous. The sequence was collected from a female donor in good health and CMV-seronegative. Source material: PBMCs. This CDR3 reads CASSFTSSYNSPLHF. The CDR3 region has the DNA TGTGCCAGCAGCTTTACGAGCTCCTATAATTCACCCCTCCACTTT. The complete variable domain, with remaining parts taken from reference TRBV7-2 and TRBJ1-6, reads GAGVSQSPSNKVTEKGKDVELRCDPISGHTALYWYRQSLGQGLEFLIYFQGNSAPDKSGLPSDRFSAERTGGSVSTLTIQRTQQEDSAVYLCASSFTSSYNSPLHFGNGTRLTVT.